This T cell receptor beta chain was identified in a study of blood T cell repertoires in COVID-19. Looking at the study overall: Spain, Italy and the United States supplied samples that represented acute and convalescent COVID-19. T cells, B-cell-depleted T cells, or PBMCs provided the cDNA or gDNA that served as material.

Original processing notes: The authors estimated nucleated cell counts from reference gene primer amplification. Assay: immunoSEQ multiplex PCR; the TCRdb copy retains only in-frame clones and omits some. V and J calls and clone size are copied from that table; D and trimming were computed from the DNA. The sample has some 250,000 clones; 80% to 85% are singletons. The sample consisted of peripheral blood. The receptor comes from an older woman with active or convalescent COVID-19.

The CDR3 loop is CASSWGVARDRESQPQHF. In DNA, the CDR3 is TGTGCCAGCAGCTGGGGGGTTGCGCGGGACAGGGAAAGTCAGCCCCAGCATTTT. The V and J genes are TRBV11-3 and TRBJ1-5; 9 bases are a match to TRBD1. The V gene's germline CDR1 is SGHNT and CDR2 YENEEA. V shed 4 bases, J shed 6 bases, and the junction held 16 bases outside the gene matches. The CDR3 totals 18 residues.